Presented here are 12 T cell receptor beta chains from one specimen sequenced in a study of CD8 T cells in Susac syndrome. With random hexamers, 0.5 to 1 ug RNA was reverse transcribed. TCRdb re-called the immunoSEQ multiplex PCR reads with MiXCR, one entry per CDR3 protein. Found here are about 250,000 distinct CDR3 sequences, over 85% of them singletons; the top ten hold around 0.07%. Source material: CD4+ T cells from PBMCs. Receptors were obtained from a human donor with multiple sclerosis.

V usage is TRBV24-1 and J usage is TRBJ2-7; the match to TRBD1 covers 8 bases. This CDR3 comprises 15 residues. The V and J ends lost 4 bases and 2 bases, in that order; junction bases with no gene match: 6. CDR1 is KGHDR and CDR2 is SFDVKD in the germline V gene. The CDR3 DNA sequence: TGTGCCACCAGTGACGTGGACAGGGCCCCCTACGAGCAGTACTTC. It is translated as CATSDVDRAPYEQYF.

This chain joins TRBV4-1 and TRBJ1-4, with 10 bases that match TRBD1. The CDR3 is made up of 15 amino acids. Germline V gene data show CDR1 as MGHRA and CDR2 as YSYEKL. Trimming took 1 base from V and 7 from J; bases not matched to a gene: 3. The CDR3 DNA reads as TGCGCCAGCAGCCAAGCGGGGACAGGGGCTGAAAAACTGTTTTTT. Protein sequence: CASSQAGTGAEKLFF.

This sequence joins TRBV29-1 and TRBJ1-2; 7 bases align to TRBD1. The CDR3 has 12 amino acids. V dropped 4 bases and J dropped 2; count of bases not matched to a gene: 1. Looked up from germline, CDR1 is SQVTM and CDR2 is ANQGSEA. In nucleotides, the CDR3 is TGCAGCGTTGGGGACAGCAACTATGGCTACACCTTC. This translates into CSVGDSNYGYTF.

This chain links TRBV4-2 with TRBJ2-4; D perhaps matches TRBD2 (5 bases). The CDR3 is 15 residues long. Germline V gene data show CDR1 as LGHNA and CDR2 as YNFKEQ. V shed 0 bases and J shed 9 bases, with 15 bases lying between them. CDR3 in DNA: TGTGCCAGCAGCCAAGACGTAGGGAGCGTGGCCATTCAGTACTTC. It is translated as CASSQDVGSVAIQYF.

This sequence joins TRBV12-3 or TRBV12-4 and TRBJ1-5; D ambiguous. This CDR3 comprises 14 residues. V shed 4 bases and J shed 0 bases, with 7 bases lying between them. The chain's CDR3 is CASSYGNSNQPQHF. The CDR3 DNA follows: TGTGCCAGCAGTTACGGGAATAGCAATCAGCCCCAGCATTTT.

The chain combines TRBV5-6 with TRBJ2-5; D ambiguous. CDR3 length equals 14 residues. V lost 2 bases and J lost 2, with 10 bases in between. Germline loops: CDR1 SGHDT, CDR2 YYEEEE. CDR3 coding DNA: TGTGCCAGCAGCTTCTCGGGCAGTCAAGAGACCCAGTACTTC. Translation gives CASSFSGSQETQYF.

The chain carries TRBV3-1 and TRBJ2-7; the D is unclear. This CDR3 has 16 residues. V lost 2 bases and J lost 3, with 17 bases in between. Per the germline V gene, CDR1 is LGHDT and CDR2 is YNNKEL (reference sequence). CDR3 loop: CASSQRTDLTYYEQYF. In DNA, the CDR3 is TGTGCCAGCAGCCAAAGAACGGACCTCACCTACTACGAGCAGTACTTC.

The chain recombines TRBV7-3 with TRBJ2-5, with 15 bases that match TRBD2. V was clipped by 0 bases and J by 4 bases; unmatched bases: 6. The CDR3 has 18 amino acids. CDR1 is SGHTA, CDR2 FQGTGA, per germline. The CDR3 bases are TGTGCCAGCAGCTTAACGGGACTAGCGGGGGGTTTGGCAGAGACCCAGTACTTC. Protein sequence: CASSLTGLAGGLAETQYF.

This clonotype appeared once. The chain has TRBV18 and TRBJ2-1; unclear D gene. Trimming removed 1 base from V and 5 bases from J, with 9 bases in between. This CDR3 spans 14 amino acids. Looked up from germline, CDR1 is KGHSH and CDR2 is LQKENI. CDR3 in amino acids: CASSPRAVNNEQFF. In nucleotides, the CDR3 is TGTGCCAGCTCACCACGGGCCGTGAACAATGAGCAGTTCTTC.

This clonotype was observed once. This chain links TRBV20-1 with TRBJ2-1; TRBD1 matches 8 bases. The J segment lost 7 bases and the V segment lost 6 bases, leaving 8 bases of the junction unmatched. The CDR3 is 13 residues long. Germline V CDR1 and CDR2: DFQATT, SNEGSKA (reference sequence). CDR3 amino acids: CSAQRTGRNEQFF. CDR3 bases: TGCAGTGCCCAAAGGACAGGGAGAAATGAGCAGTTCTTC.

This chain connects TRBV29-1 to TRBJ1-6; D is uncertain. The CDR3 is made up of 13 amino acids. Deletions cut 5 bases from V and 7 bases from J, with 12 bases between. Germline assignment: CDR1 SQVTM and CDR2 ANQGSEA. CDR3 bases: TGCAGCGTTTCCCTAGGCCTGAATTCACCCCTCCACTTT. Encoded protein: CSVSLGLNSPLHF.

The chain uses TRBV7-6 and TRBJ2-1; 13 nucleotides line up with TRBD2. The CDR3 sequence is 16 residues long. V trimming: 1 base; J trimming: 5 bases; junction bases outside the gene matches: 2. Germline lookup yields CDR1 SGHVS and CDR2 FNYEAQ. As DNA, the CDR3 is TGTGCCAGCAGCTTAGTCGGGACTAGCGGGAACAATGAGCAGTTCTTC. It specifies CASSLVGTSGNNEQFF. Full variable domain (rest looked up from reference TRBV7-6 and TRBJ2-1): GAGVSQSPRYKVTKRGQDVALRCDPISGHVSLYWYRQALGQGPEFLTYFNYEAQQDKSGLPNDRFSAERPEGSISTLTIQRTEQRDSAMYRCASSLVGTSGNNEQFFGPGTRLTVL.